The 25 T cell receptor beta chains given below trace back to one sample, sequenced in a study of blood T cell repertoires in COVID-19 (TCRdb year 2020). Libraries were built with the immunoSEQ multiplex PCR assay. Held by TCRdb, this immuneACCESS table contains in-frame sequences only and omits some clones. Under half of the omission traces to an unresolved V gene where checked; the cause of the rest is unknown. The sample table lists about 230,000 clones, about 91% of them with a count of one. 2% to 2.5% of the sample rests with the top ten. Sample: PBMCs or T cells enriched from blood (not recorded which). These receptors were obtained from a woman in her thirties or forties with acute COVID-19.

V and J are TRBV6-4 and TRBJ2-5; 12 nucleotides line up with TRBD2. This CDR3 region has 14 residues. The junction had 12 bases not matched to a gene; V was cut back by 6 bases and J by 13 bases. Germline lookup yields CDR1 MRHNA and CDR2 SNTAGT. In nucleotides, the CDR3 is TGTGCCAGCAGGTCTAGCGGGAGGGGGGGAATTCGGTACTTC. This encodes CASRSSGRGGIRYF.

The chain uses TRBV7-2 and TRBJ1-3; TRBD1 agrees at 9 bases. Germline values: CDR1 SGHTA, CDR2 FQGNSA. J was trimmed by 4 bases and V by 4 bases; bases with no gene match: 14. This CDR3 region has 18 residues. The CDR3 region is CASSSQPIQGAGGNTIYF. The CDR3 coding sequence is TGTGCCAGCAGCTCACAACCTATACAGGGGGCTGGAGGAAACACCATATATTTT.

This clone has a single count. V gene TRBV7-9 combines with J gene TRBJ2-5; 7 nucleotides line up with TRBD1. Losses at the gene ends were 5 bases for V and 6 bases for J; bases not matched to a gene: 3. The germline gives CDR1 SEHNR, CDR2 FQNEAQ (reference sequence). This CDR3 region has 12 residues. CDR3 bases: TGTGCCAGCAGCCAGACAGGGAAGACCCAGTACTTC. Translated, it gives CASSQTGKTQYF.

V gene TRBV1 combines with J gene TRBJ2-3; the DNA was not used to check the table's D call, TRBD1. TRBV1 is a pseudogene. The CDR3 extends over 15 amino acids. The CDR3 DNA reads TGCACCACCCCGTCAGGACAGCCTAAGACAGATACGCAGTATTTT. Translated: CTTPSGQPKTDTQYF.

This sequence joins TRBV4-3 and TRBJ2-5, with D possibly TRBD1 on 6 matching bases. V was clipped by 3 bases and J by 4 bases, with 12 bases between them. Germline lookup yields CDR1 LGHNA and CDR2 YSLEER. The length of the CDR3 is 14 residues. CDR3 protein: CASSHTRGRETQYF. The CDR3 DNA reads as TGCGCCAGCAGCCACACTAGGGGGAGAGAGACCCAGTACTTC.

The chain links TRBV6-5 to TRBJ2-7; TRBD1 agrees at 7 bases. CDR3 size: 13 residues. After removal of 7 bases from V and 0 bases from J, the junction contained 3 bases not matched to a gene. The germline CDR1 and CDR2 sequences are MNHEY and SVGAGI. The CDR3 DNA is TGTGCCAGCAACAGGGGAAGCTCCTACGAGCAGTACGTC. It specifies CASNRGSSYEQYV.

The rearrangement joins TRBV19 to TRBJ1-2; D may be TRBD1 (6 bases). The CDR3 totals 11 residues. The V gene lost 3 bases and the J gene lost 7 bases, with 6 bases spanning the gap. Germline loops: CDR1 LNHDA, CDR2 SQIVND (reference sequence). The CDR3, as DNA: TGTGCCAGTAGTATGGGGGCTGGCTACACCTTC. This encodes CASSMGAGYTF.

The chain is built from TRBV11-2 and TRBJ2-1; TRBD2 aligns across 16 bases. With 10 bases clipped from V and 10 bases from J, the junction kept 10 bases outside the gene matches. Looked up from germline, CDR1 is SGHAT and CDR2 is FQNNGV. There are 15 residues in the CDR3. CDR3 residues: CATGTSGGAVEEQFF. Written as DNA, the CDR3 is TGTGCCACCGGGACTAGCGGGGGGGCGGTTGAGGAGCAGTTCTTC.

The chain joins TRBV2 to TRBJ2-2; 10 bases agree with TRBD2. Germline trimming cut 4 bases from V and 1 base from J; bases unmatched to any gene: 6. Germline V gives CDR1 SNHLY, CDR2 FYNNEI. The CDR3 consists of 17 residues. CDR3 in DNA: TGTGCCAGCAGTGTATCAAGGACTAGCGGGAACACCGGGGAGCTGTTTTTT. It yields the protein CASSVSRTSGNTGELFF.

The chain carries TRBV15 and TRBJ1-4; tentatively, D is TRBD1 (6 bases). V lost 1 base and J 4 bases, leaving 13 bases between the germline ends. The CDR3 length is 16 residues. Germline V CDR1 and CDR2: LNHNV, YYDKDF (reference sequence). In DNA form, the CDR3 reads TGTGCCACCAGCAGAGGGGTGCAGGGACATAATGAAAAACTGTTTTTT. Amino acids: CATSRGVQGHNEKLFF. Together with reference TRBV15 and TRBJ1-4, the CDR3 gives the full variable domain: DAMVIQNPRYQVTQFGKPVTLSCSQTLNHNVMYWYQQKSSQAPKLLFHYYDKDFNNEADTPDNFQSRRPNTSFCFLDIRSPGLGDTAMYLCATSRGVQGHNEKLFFGSGTQLSVL.

J is TRBJ1-4 and V is TRBV9; no clear D gene. V shed 4 bases and J shed 8 bases, with 9 bases lying between them. CDR3 length equals 12 residues. Germline CDR1 reads SGDLS; CDR2 reads YYNGEE. The CDR3 region has the DNA TGTGCCAGCAGCAACCCGGGGGAAAAACTGTTTTTT. It is translated as CASSNPGEKLFF.

This clone was picked up one time. The rearrangement links TRBV18 to TRBJ2-3; 7 bases align to TRBD1. V dropped 0 bases and J dropped 2; count of bases not matched to a gene: 5. The CDR3 runs 16 residues. Germline V lookup: CDR1 KGHSH, CDR2 LQKENI. CDR3 in amino acids: CASSPPSRGYTDTQYF. CDR3 bases: TGTGCCAGCTCACCACCGTCCAGGGGGTACACAGATACGCAGTATTTT.

The chain uses TRBV4-3 and TRBJ1-6; D might be TRBD1 (6 bases). V was clipped by 0 bases and J by 10 bases, with 13 bases between them. The V gene's germline CDR1 is LGHNA and CDR2 YSLEER. CDR3 length: 15 residues. In DNA form, the CDR3 reads TGCGCCAGCAGCCAAGACGCAGGGGAAATATCACCCCTCCACTTT. Protein sequence: CASSQDAGEISPLHF.

V and J are TRBV5-5 and TRBJ2-7; 7 bases agree with TRBD2. The junction had 11 bases not matched to a gene; V was cut back by 4 bases and J by 7 bases. This CDR3 has 14 amino acids. Per the germline V gene, CDR1 is SGHKS and CDR2 is YYEKEE (reference sequence). For the CDR3, the DNA is TGTGCCAGCAGCCCAGTAGGGGCGCGGGGGGAGCAGTACTTC. It translates to CASSPVGARGEQYF. The variable domain in full, completed from reference TRBV5-5 and TRBJ2-7, reads DAGVTQSPTHLIKTRGQQVTLRCSPISGHKSVSWYQQVLGQGPQFIFQYYEKEERGRGNFPDRFSARQFPNYSSELNVNALLLGDSALYLCASSPVGARGEQYFGPGTRLTVT.

This sequence joins TRBV19 and TRBJ2-5, with D possibly being TRBD1 (6 bases). The CDR3 extends over 15 amino acids. V lost 3 bases and J lost 4, with 15 bases in between. The germline gives CDR1 LNHDA, CDR2 SQIVND (reference sequence). The CDR3 sequence: CASSMVQGGGETQYF. In DNA, the CDR3 is TGTGCCAGTAGTATGGTACAGGGCGGTGGAGAGACCCAGTACTTC.

The chain employs TRBV5-8 and TRBJ1-5, with TRBD1 matching over 9 bases. CDR3 size: 14 residues. The germline CDR1 and CDR2 sequences are SGHTS and YDEGEE. V gave up 6 bases and J gave up 7 bases; unmatched junction bases: 8. In nucleotides, the CDR3 is TGTGCCAGCATCCCAACAGGGGGCTGGCAGCCCCAGCATTTT. Its translation is CASIPTGGWQPQHF.

This clone was seen many times. The chain couples TRBV11-2 to TRBJ2-1; TRBD2 matches 9 bases. V was pared by 4 bases and J by 4 bases, with 11 bases of the junction left unmatched. CDR3 size: 17 residues. The germline V gene has CDR1 SGHAT and CDR2 FQNNGV. The CDR3 here is CASSWMMAGGPYNEQFF. The CDR3 bases are TGTGCCAGCAGCTGGATGATGGCGGGGGGGCCATACAATGAGCAGTTCTTC. Filled out from reference TRBV11-2 and TRBJ2-1, the complete variable domain reads EAGVAQSPRYKIIEKRQSVAFWCNPISGHATLYWYQQILGQGPKLLIQFQNNGVVDDSQLPKDRFSAERLKGVDSTLKIQPAKLEDSAVYLCASSWMMAGGPYNEQFFGPGTRLTVL.

The chain is built from TRBV19 and TRBJ2-1; a possible D gene is TRBD1 (5 bases). CDR1 is LNHDA, CDR2 SQIVND, per germline (reference sequence). This CDR3 region has 17 residues. V dropped 3 bases and J dropped 6 bases, with 21 bases sitting between them. The CDR3 reads CASSISLNRRYFNEQFF. DNA of the CDR3: TGTGCCAGTAGTATTTCTCTCAACAGGCGGTATTTCAATGAGCAGTTCTTC. Full variable domain (remainder filled in from reference TRBV19 and TRBJ2-1): DGGITQSPKYLFRKEGQNVTLSCEQNLNHDAMYWYRQDPGQGLRLIYYSQIVNDFQKGDIAEGYSVSREKKESFPLTVTSAQKNPTAFYLCASSISLNRRYFNEQFFGPGTRLTVL.

Comment on this clone: The sample holds other DNA sequences that translate to the same CDR3. V gene TRBV24-1 combines with J gene TRBJ1-2, with TRBD1 matching 8 bases. CDR3 length: 15 residues. The V gene end was trimmed by 2 bases and the J gene end by 2 bases; junction bases not matched to a gene: 3. Germline CDR1 reads KGHDR; CDR2 reads SFDVKD. Here the CDR3 DNA reads TGTGCCACCAGTGATTCGAGGACAGGGAACTATGGCTACACCTTC. Amino acid sequence: CATSDSRTGNYGYTF.

This rearrangement joins TRBV9 to TRBJ2-2, with D perhaps matching TRBD2 (5 bases). This CDR3 has 13 residues. Per germline, CDR1 SGDLS and CDR2 YYNGEE. Trimming shortened V by 4 bases and J by 7 bases, and 11 bases separated the two germline ends. CDR3 nucleotides: TGTGCCAGCAGCTCCCGAGGGCGCGGGGAGCTGTTTTTT. Amino acids: CASSSRGRGELFF.

The chain carries TRBV27 and TRBJ2-7; 7 bases map to TRBD2. The germline V gene has CDR1 MNHEY and CDR2 SMNVEV (reference sequence). This CDR3 is built from 14 residues. Trimming cost V 2 bases and J 7 bases; bases outside gene matches: 8. The CDR3 loop is CASSLNGGTKEQYV. The CDR3 DNA reads as TGTGCCAGCAGTTTAAACGGGGGGACTAAGGAGCAGTACGTC.

This rearrangement joins TRBV5-1 to TRBJ2-3; the D gene is possibly TRBD2 (6 bases). The CDR3 contains 15 residues. Germline loops: CDR1 SGHRS, CDR2 YFSETQ. Deletions cut 0 bases from V and 5 bases from J, with 13 bases between. In nucleotides, the CDR3 is TGCGCCAGCAGCTTGGAAACCCGGGACTTAGATACGCAGTATTTT. Protein sequence: CASSLETRDLDTQYF.

The chain joins TRBV29-1 to TRBJ2-5; D is possibly TRBD2 (5 bases). Germline V CDR1 and CDR2: SQVTM, ANQGSEA. The V and J ends lost 4 bases and 5 bases respectively, with 20 bases between them. The CDR3 runs to 15 residues. CDR3 DNA: TGCAGCGTTGCTGGTTCAGCGACTAAAGGGGAGACCCAGTACTTC. Protein: CSVAGSATKGETQYF.

V usage is TRBV5-4 and J usage is TRBJ1-1; tentative D call: TRBD1 (6 bases). Looked up from germline, CDR1 is SGHNT and CDR2 is YYREEE (reference sequence). The CDR3 length is 11 residues. Trimming removed 6 bases at V and 7 bases at J, with 10 bases between. CDR3 protein: CASTQGFEAFF. CDR3 sequence (DNA): TGTGCCAGCACCCAGGGGTTTGAAGCTTTCTTT.

The chain combines TRBV19 with TRBJ1-6; D possibly corresponds to TRBD1 (6 bases). Per germline, CDR1 LNHDA and CDR2 SQIVND (reference sequence). V gave up 3 bases and J gave up 10 bases, with 13 bases separating them. The CDR3 runs to 14 residues. The CDR3 loop reads CASSIVSQGSPLHF. In nucleotides, the CDR3 is TGTGCCAGTAGTATCGTCTCTCAGGGGTCACCCCTCCACTTT.